The 4 T cell receptor beta chains reported below all come from one sample, sequenced in a study of cytomegalovirus exposure and HLA in healthy donors. PCR involved 60 Vbeta and 13 Jbeta primers. Using immunoSEQ multiplex PCR, the repertoire was profiled, and TCRdb retains in-frame clones only, with some absent. The table shows some 96,000 clones, with 55% to 75% occurring only once. The specimen sequenced was PBMCs. The receptors were gathered from a man aged 55 to 69 in good health and CMV-seronegative.

This chain links TRBV6-5 with TRBJ1-6, with D unresolved. Germline V gene data show CDR1 as MNHEY and CDR2 as SVGAGI. Trimming took off 5 bases at V and 6 bases at J, with 5 bases between the two ends. CDR3 length: 12 amino acids. CDR3 DNA sequence: TGTGCCAGCAGTGTTAGTAATTCACCCCTCCACTTT. This encodes CASSVSNSPLHF.

The chain is built from TRBV7-2 and TRBJ2-1; D may be TRBD2 (6 bases). The CDR3 totals 16 residues. The ends were cut back, 5 bases at V and 5 bases at J, with 19 bases in the middle. Germline CDR1 and CDR2: SGHTA and FQGNSA. In nucleotides, the CDR3 is TGTGCCAGCAGCCTTGTCTTGGGAGGAGGGCACAATGAGCAGTTCTTC. Its translation is CASSLVLGGGHNEQFF.

The gene calls are TRBV6-5 and TRBJ1-1; 7 bases match TRBD1. The CDR3 sequence is 13 residues long. Germline V gene lookup returns CDR1 MNHEY and CDR2 SVGAGI. V lost 6 bases, J lost 4 bases, and 5 bases stayed unmatched. In nucleotides, the CDR3 is TGTGCCAGCAGCACAGGGGAGAGCACTGAAGCTTTCTTT. This gives the protein CASSTGESTEAFF.

This sequence joins TRBV5-1 and TRBJ2-2; the match to TRBD1 covers 7 bases. V trimming: 3 bases; J trimming: 3 bases; junction bases outside the gene matches: 8. The length of the CDR3 is 16 residues. Germline CDR1 is SGHRS and CDR2 is YFSETQ. CDR3 sequence: CASSSIGGADTGELFF. DNA for the CDR3: TGCGCCAGCAGCTCGATAGGGGGCGCGGACACCGGGGAGCTGTTTTTT.